This T cell receptor beta chain emerged from a study of identical twins. TCRdb re-called the 5' RACE reads through MiXCR, storing one row per CDR3 protein. The sample shows under 1 million distinct CDR3 sequences, over 9% of them seen only once. As regards this clonotype: Its specificity is unknown.

This CDR3 has 15 amino acids. V shed 3 bases and J shed 2 bases, with 13 bases lying between them. Germline CDR1 and CDR2: MNHNS and SASEGT. Study-wide results and limits: Donors were not followed over many years; analysis was cross-sectional.

The data also belong to a second study, concerning yellow fever vaccine responses in identical twins.

The chain uses TRBV6-1 and TRBJ1-1; unclear D gene. Source material: PBMCs. The TCR sequence derives from a woman under 30 in good health. Here the CDR3 reads CASSDWDHPNTEAFF. Written as DNA, the CDR3 is TGTGCCAGCAGTGATTGGGATCACCCTAACACTGAAGCTTTCTTT.